Shown below are 2 T cell receptor beta chains from a single sample sequenced in a study of neurological immune-mediated disorders. TCRdb analysed the 5' RACE reads with MiXCR anew, one entry per CDR3 protein. The repertoire consists of approximately 43,000 distinct CDR3 sequences, with roughly 2.5% occurring once and the leading ten covering around 10%. Sequencing was done on a sample of PBMCs. These receptors were collected from a man younger than 45 with multiple sclerosis.

The chain is built from TRBV11-2 and TRBJ2-7; D not certain. CDR3 size: 12 residues. Between the trimmed V and J ends, which lost 7 bases and 4 bases, there was a span of 11 bases. Germline V lookup: CDR1 SGHAT, CDR2 FQNNGV. Here the CDR3 reads CASKSAEYEQYF. CDR3 sequence (DNA): TGTGCCAGCAAATCAGCCGAGTACGAGCAGTACTTC.

This clonotype was observed at least ten times. The gene calls are TRBV6-5 and TRBJ2-7; possibly TRBD2 for D (5 bases). V lost 8 bases and J lost 5, with 19 bases in between. This CDR3 comprises 14 residues. CDR1 MNHEY and CDR2 SVGAGI come from the germline V gene. The CDR3 reads CASREGLQLDEQYF. The DNA of the CDR3 is TGTGCCAGCCGCGAGGGTCTACAGCTGGACGAGCAGTACTTC.